This is a list of T cell receptor beta chains from one sample in a study of regulatory T cells in long-lasting Graves disease. MiXCR, run by TCRdb on the multiplex PCR reads, gives a single entry per CDR3 protein. The table shows 400,000 to 650,000 distinct CDR3 sequences, with more than 15% occurring only once. In addition, the sample was reused for a study of T cells in Graves' hyperthyroidism and ophthalmopathy.

Sequencing was performed on peripheral blood mononuclear cells (PBMCs), taken at new diagnosis, from a patient treated with antithyroid drugs. The receptors were gathered from a woman between 40 and 65 years old with Graves disease. The CDR3 runs from the conserved cysteine through the conserved F or W. A D gene is named only where the DNA matches it firmly. Only some rows state a clone size, as once, few, many or a class for expanded clones.

v_call,j_call,clone_size,d_call,cdr3_nt,cdr3_aa
TRBV5-1,TRBJ1-2,-,TRBD1,TGCGCCAGCAGCTTGGCGGACAGGGGAGCGAATGGCTACACCTTC,CASSLADRGANGYTF
TRBV10-1,TRBJ2-1,few,TRBD2,TGCGCCAGCAGTGAGGGGCGGGGGGTCCACAATGAGCAGTTCTTC,CASSEGRGVHNEQFF
TRBV18,TRBJ1-2,once,-,TGTGCCTGCTCCCTCGCCGCCGGGGTATTGGACTATGGCTACACCTTC,CACSLAAGVLDYGYTF
TRBV7-2,TRBJ2-3,many,TRBD2,TGTGCCAGCAGCTTAACCAGCGGGGGGGGAGGAGATACGCAGTATTTT,CASSLTSGGGGDTQYF
TRBV5-1,TRBJ2-1,few,TRBD2,TGCGCCAGCAGCCGCGGACTAGCGGGGATCAATGAGCAGTTCTTC,CASSRGLAGINEQFF
TRBV7-2,TRBJ2-7,many,-,TGTGCCAGCAGCTTACATCGGGGGGCAGCCTACGAGCAGTACTTC,CASSLHRGAAYEQYF
TRBV2,TRBJ2-2,-,TRBD2,TGTGCCATTGGACTAGCGGCGAACACCGGGGAGCTGTTTTTT,CAIGLAANTGELFF
TRBV20-1,TRBJ1-4,many,-,TGCAGTGCTAGAGGGGAGGCGACTAATGAAAAACTGTTTTTT,CSARGEATNEKLFF
TRBV7-9,TRBJ2-3,few,-,TGTGCCAGCAGCAAGGACAGTTACACAGATACGCAGTATTTT,CASSKDSYTDTQYF
TRBV20-1,TRBJ2-1,many,TRBD2,TGCAGTGCCCTACCAACTAGCGGCTCCTCCTACAATGAGCAGTTCTTC,CSALPTSGSSYNEQFF
TRBV6-1,TRBJ1-4,few,-,TGTGCCAGCAGTGAAGCGGCGAGTCGAGCTAATGAAAAACTGTTTTTT,CASSEAASRANEKLFF
TRBV19,TRBJ1-4,few,TRBD1,TGTGCCAGTAGTCCGGGACAGGAGGGAACTAATGAAAAACTGTTTTTT,CASSPGQEGTNEKLFF
TRBV11-2,TRBJ1-1,many,-,TGTGCCAGCAGCTCACTCACGGGCGGGAACACTGAAGCTTTCTTT,CASSSLTGGNTEAFF
TRBV9,TRBJ2-7,few,-,TGTGCCAGCAGCGTAGGTAAGGGCGAGCAGTACTTC,CASSVGKGEQYF
TRBV3-1,TRBJ2-7,few,-,TGTGCCAGCAGCCAAGGGCCACCCTGGGAGCAGTACTTC,CASSQGPPWEQYF
TRBV2,TRBJ2-5,many,-,TGTGCCAGCAGTGCGGGGTACGGCGGGGATTCAGAAGAGAGCCAGTACTTC,CASSAGYGGDSEESQYF
TRBV4-2,TRBJ2-7,-,TRBD1,TGTGCCAGCAGCCAATGGGACAGGGGAGGATACGAGCAGTACTTC,CASSQWDRGGYEQYF
TRBV2,TRBJ2-6,many,-,TGTGCCAGCAGTGGCGGTTGGGCTGGGGCCAACGTCCTGACTTTC,CASSGGWAGANVLTF
TRBV3-1,TRBJ1-5,few,TRBD1,TGTGCCAGCAGCCCCGGGACAGGGGGCAGACAGCCCCAGCATTTT,CASSPGTGGRQPQHF
TRBV15,TRBJ1-2,-,-,TGTGCCACCAGCAGAGATAGGACAGACTACTATGGCTACACCTTC,CATSRDRTDYYGYTF
TRBV12-3/TRBV12-4,TRBJ1-1,many,-,TGTGCCAGCAGTGCGGACCCGGGGAGGGGCAAGAACACTGAAGCTTTCTTT,CASSADPGRGKNTEAFF
TRBV4-1,TRBJ2-2,few,-,TGCGCCAGCAGCCCTTCGGGGGCGGGACCGAACACCGGGGAGCTGTTTTTT,CASSPSGAGPNTGELFF
TRBV6-2/TRBV6-3,TRBJ2-3,once,TRBD2,TGTGCCAGCAGTTACTCCCAGACTAGCGGGGAGCCCCCAGATACGCAGTATTTT,CASSYSQTSGEPPDTQYF
TRBV7-6,TRBJ2-2,-,TRBD1,TGTGCCAGCAGCCTAGGGGACAGGGGAGCCGGGGAGCTGTTTTTT,CASSLGDRGAGELFF
TRBV7-6,TRBJ2-7,many,TRBD1,TGTGCCAGCAGCGTGGACAGGGGGAACGAGCAGTACTTC,CASSVDRGNEQYF
TRBV7-9,TRBJ1-5,few,-,TGTGCCAGCAGCTTGAACAGGCAAAACAATCAGCCCCAGCATTTT,CASSLNRQNNQPQHF
TRBV2,TRBJ2-2,many,-,TGTGCCAGCAGTGAAAATCTGACCGGGGAGCTGTTTTTT,CASSENLTGELFF
TRBV25-1,TRBJ1-1,-,-,TGTGCCAGCGGTCCTTGGACACCTAACACTGAAGCTTTCTTT,CASGPWTPNTEAFF
TRBV29-1,TRBJ2-1,many,-,TGCAGCGTTGACAGCGTCGACAATGAGCAGTTCTTC,CSVDSVDNEQFF
TRBV24-1,TRBJ1-4,few,-,TGTGCCACCAGTGATTCCCAACCGGGACCCGCAGGGGTAAAACTGTTTTTT,CATSDSQPGPAGVKLFF
TRBV5-5,TRBJ1-1,many,-,TGTGCCAGCAGCATGGCCCCTGGGAGGACTGAAGCTTTCTTT,CASSMAPGRTEAFF
TRBV19,TRBJ1-2,-,-,TGTGCCAGTAGTATAGATGGGAACGGCTACACCTTC,CASSIDGNGYTF
TRBV9,TRBJ2-5,many,TRBD1,TGTGCCAGCAGCGCACGAGGGGGCAGGGAAGAGACCCAGTACTTC,CASSARGGREETQYF
TRBV19,TRBJ2-6,once,-,TGTGCCTCAAGCTTGAAGAGTGGGGCCAACGTCCTGACTTTC,CASSLKSGANVLTF
TRBV7-6,TRBJ1-5,-,-,TGTGCCAGCAGCCCTGGATCCTGGGGCAATCAGCCCCAGCATTTT,CASSPGSWGNQPQHF
TRBV12-5,TRBJ1-2,few,TRBD1,TGTGCTAGTGTCAAGGGACAGGATAACTATGGCTACACCTTC,CASVKGQDNYGYTF
TRBV2,TRBJ2-5,-,TRBD2,TGTGCCAGCAGTGGACTAGCGGGAGGGCCTGGAGAGACCCAGTACTTC,CASSGLAGGPGETQYF
TRBV18,TRBJ2-6,-,-,TGTGCCAGCTCACCCGGGAACGTCCTGACTTTC,CASSPGNVLTF
TRBV7-9,TRBJ1-4,few,-,TGTGCCAGCAGCTTGGGCCACAGTACTAATGAAAAACTGTTTTTT,CASSLGHSTNEKLFF
TRBV12-3/TRBV12-4,TRBJ1-3,few,-,TGTGCCAGCAGTTTTGAAAACACCATATATTTT,CASSFENTIYF
TRBV5-6,TRBJ2-1,many,TRBD2,TGTGCCAGCAGCTCTCTAGCGGGGGGGCGGGATGAGCAGTTCTTC,CASSSLAGGRDEQFF
TRBV5-4,TRBJ1-5,-,TRBD1,TGTGCCAGCAGCCCAGGGGGCCCCGGACAGCCCCAGCATTTT,CASSPGGPGQPQHF
TRBV2,TRBJ2-1,few,-,TGTGCCAGCGAGGGGGACTTCCCCTACAATGAGCAGTTCTTC,CASEGDFPYNEQFF
TRBV2,TRBJ2-7,many,-,TGTGCCAGCAGTGAAGCGATCGGGGTGCAGCAGTACTTC,CASSEAIGVQQYF
TRBV5-1,TRBJ2-2,-,-,TGCGCCAGCAGCTTGGCCTTGGGGGCGTCGGGGGAGCTGTTTTTT,CASSLALGASGELFF
TRBV5-1,TRBJ1-1,few,-,TGCGTCAGCAGTTACAGGGCAGGGGACACTGAAGCTTTCTTT,CVSSYRAGDTEAFF
TRBV12-3/TRBV12-4,TRBJ2-3,many,TRBD2,TGTGCCAGCGCATCGAGTAGCGGGGGAGCCTCTCTTAGCACAGATACGCAGTATTTT,CASASSSGGASLSTDTQYF